Listed below are T cell receptor beta chains from one sample, sequenced in a study of cytomegalovirus exposure and HLA in healthy donors. Clones were read by immunoSEQ multiplex PCR, and TCRdb kept only the in-frame ones, dropping some. The data hold 150,000 to 200,000 clones, with around four fifths observed a single time. Sequencing was done on a sample of PBMCs. These receptors all stem from a man aged 40-49 years in good health and CMV-seropositive. The CDR3 runs from the conserved cysteine through the conserved F or W. A D gene is named only where the DNA matches it firmly. Not all rows give a size; the values are once, few, many and, for expanded clones, a class.

-	TRBV7-2	-	TRBJ1-2	TGTGCCAGCAGCTTCAGGTCAGGGGACTATGGCTACACCTTC	CASSFRSGDYGYTF
-	TRBV19	TRBD1	TRBJ1-5	TGTGCCAGTAGTACACGGACAGGGGCGGGGGGAAATCAGCCCCAGCATTTT	CASSTRTGAGGNQPQHF
-	TRBV5-1	-	TRBJ2-2	TGCGCCAGCAGCTTGGCCTTGGGGGCCGCGAGCACCGGGGAGCTGTTTTTT	CASSLALGAASTGELFF
-	TRBV2	-	TRBJ2-7	TGTGCCAGCAGTGATTCGGGGAGCGGGCAGTACTTC	CASSDSGSGQYF
-	TRBV29-1	TRBD2	TRBJ2-6	TGCAGCGTTGTGACAGGATCTGTTAGCGGGAGGGCCTCTGGGGCCAACGTCCTGACTTTC	CSVVTGSVSGRASGANVLTF
-	TRBV29-1	TRBD1	TRBJ2-7	TGCAGCGTGGTGGACAGGGGAACCTACGAGCAGTACTTC	CSVVDRGTYEQYF
few	TRBV11-1	-	TRBJ2-4	TGTGCCAGCAGCCGACAAGGGAGGAACATTCAGTACTTC	CASSRQGRNIQYF
-	TRBV2	-	TRBJ2-7	TGTGCCAGCAGTGAAGCAGGAACAGGGACGTACGAGCAGTACTTC	CASSEAGTGTYEQYF
-	TRBV5-1	TRBD1	TRBJ1-4	TGCGCCAGCAGCAGACAGGGTTGGGAGACTAATGAAAAACTGTTTTTT	CASSRQGWETNEKLFF
-	TRBV7-3	-	TRBJ2-7	TGTGCCAGCAGCTTAGGAGGGACAGCGACGCCCCACGAGCAGTACTTC	CASSLGGTATPHEQYF
once	TRBV11-2	-	TRBJ2-3	TGTGCCAGCAGCTTAGTTGGCCAGTACACAGATACGCAGTATTTT	CASSLVGQYTDTQYF
-	TRBV4-3	-	TRBJ2-3	TGCGCCAGCAGCCAAGTCCAGGGGGATACGCAGTATTTT	CASSQVQGDTQYF
-	TRBV27	TRBD2	TRBJ2-7	TGTGCCAGCACACTAGCGGGAGTCGAAGCGAGATACGAGCAGTACTTC	CASTLAGVEARYEQYF
-	TRBV7-2	-	TRBJ2-1	TGTGCCAGCAGCTCGCTTGCCGGGATCTGGTCGAATGAGCAGTTCTTC	CASSSLAGIWSNEQFF
-	TRBV5-1	-	TRBJ2-2	TGCGCCAGCAGCCTGAGCAGGGGCCAGACCGGGGAGCTGTTTTTT	CASSLSRGQTGELFF
-	TRBV4-2	TRBD2	TRBJ2-3	TGTGCCAGCAGCCCACCGAGCGGGAGGAGCACAGATACGCAGTATTTT	CASSPPSGRSTDTQYF
-	TRBV6-6	-	TRBJ1-4	TGTGCCAGCAGTTCCCAGGGGATCGGAGAAAAACTGTTTTTT	CASSSQGIGEKLFF
-	TRBV27	TRBD1	TRBJ1-2	TGTGCCAGCAGTTTAAGTCCGGGACAGGTTATCCATGGCTACACCTTC	CASSLSPGQVIHGYTF
-	TRBV5-1	-	TRBJ1-1	TGCGCCAGCAGCTCACCTTACAGGGATCCGAACACTGAAGCTTTCTTT	CASSSPYRDPNTEAFF
-	TRBV6-5	-	TRBJ2-5	TGTGCCAGCAGTTACCCGGGACTGGGCGAGACCCAGTACTTC	CASSYPGLGETQYF
-	TRBV6-5	-	TRBJ2-5	TGTGCCAGCAGGGTAGGACTCCGGACAGAGACCCAGTACTTC	CASRVGLRTETQYF
-	TRBV9	TRBD2	TRBJ2-7	TGTGCCAGCAGCGTTGCTAGCGGCCTTACCTACGAGCAGTACTTC	CASSVASGLTYEQYF
-	TRBV5-1	-	TRBJ1-3	TGCGCCAGCGCATCGGGGGTGTCTGGAAACACCATATATTTT	CASASGVSGNTIYF
-	TRBV5-8	-	TRBJ1-4	TGTGCCAGCAGAGGCCAGGGGTTCGGCAAGGAAAAACTGTTTTTT	CASRGQGFGKEKLFF
-	TRBV6-6	-	TRBJ2-1	TGTGCCAGCAGTTCTCCCAGGGGCCGAGAGCAGTTCTTC	CASSSPRGREQFF
-	TRBV5-4	TRBD1	TRBJ1-2	TGTGCCAGCAGCTTGGGAACAGGGGGAAATTATGGCTACACCTTC	CASSLGTGGNYGYTF
-	TRBV5-1	-	TRBJ1-1	TGCGCCAGCAGCAACCCGGGGGGAAAAGGAGACACTGAAGCTTTCTTT	CASSNPGGKGDTEAFF
-	TRBV30	-	TRBJ2-5	TGTGCCTGGTGCGGGGTCCAAGAGACCCAGTACTTC	CAWCGVQETQYF
-	TRBV5-6	-	TRBJ1-1	TGTGCCAGCAGCTTGTCTGTCAGCCGAGGCACTGAAGCTTTCTTT	CASSLSVSRGTEAFF
-	TRBV5-1	-	TRBJ2-5	TGCGTCAGCAGCCTGAGGGCAAATCCCCACCAAGAGACCCAGTACTTC	CVSSLRANPHQETQYF
-	TRBV6-1	TRBD2	TRBJ2-7	TGTGCCAGCAGTTTAGCGGGAGGGTCCTACGAGCAGTACTTC	CASSLAGGSYEQYF
few	TRBV9	-	TRBJ2-7	TGTGCCAGCAGCGTAGGGGCAGAGCCCGTCTACGAGCAGTACTTC	CASSVGAEPVYEQYF
-	TRBV14	-	TRBJ2-5	TGTGCCAGCAGCCAAGTACGGGAGACCCAGTACTTC	CASSQVRETQYF
-	TRBV15	-	TRBJ2-7	TGTGCCACCAGCAGAGATCTATCAGGACAGCTCTACGAGCAGTACTTC	CATSRDLSGQLYEQYF
few	TRBV7-9	-	TRBJ1-1	TGTGCCAGCAGCTTTGCAGGGAACACTGAAGCTTTCTTT	CASSFAGNTEAFF
-	TRBV11-2	-	TRBJ1-1	TGTGCCAGCAGGCGGATGACGGGGGTTCCTGAAGCTTTCTTT	CASRRMTGVPEAFF
-	TRBV11-2	-	TRBJ1-4	TGTGCCAGCAGCTTAGACCCCCGGACAGCCCCAAAACTGTTTTTT	CASSLDPRTAPKLFF
-	TRBV5-1	TRBD2	TRBJ2-1	TGCGCCAGCAGCTTGAATAGCGGGCTAGAGGAGCAGTTCTTC	CASSLNSGLEEQFF
-	TRBV2	TRBD2	TRBJ2-3	TGTGCCAGCAGTGTGGGCGGGAGTTCCGTAGATACGCAGTATTTT	CASSVGGSSVDTQYF
-	TRBV5-4	-	TRBJ2-1	TGTGCCAGCAGCTTGGTGGAGGGAACTAATGAGCAGTTCTTC	CASSLVEGTNEQFF
-	TRBV15	-	TRBJ1-2	TGTGCCACCAGCAGAGTTGAGACTAACTATGGCTACACCTTC	CATSRVETNYGYTF
-	TRBV18	TRBD1	TRBJ2-5	TGTGCCAGCTCCCGACAGGGGGCGGAGGAGACCCAGTACTTC	CASSRQGAEETQYF
once	TRBV7-8	-	TRBJ1-1	TGTGCCAGCAGCCCGGGACTGGTGAACACTGAAGCTTTCTTT	CASSPGLVNTEAFF
-	TRBV2	-	TRBJ2-7	TGTGCCAGCAGTGGAGTCGAAAACAGCGAGCAGTACTTC	CASSGVENSEQYF
-	TRBV6-6	TRBD1	TRBJ1-1	TGTGCCAGCACCGGGACAGGGGGTCTCCCTGAAGCTTTCTTT	CASTGTGGLPEAFF
-	TRBV7-8	-	TRBJ1-2	TGTGCCAGCAGCTTAGGCCGTGGCTCCTATGGCTACACCTTC	CASSLGRGSYGYTF
-	TRBV6-5	-	TRBJ1-4	TGTGCCAGCACCGACTCGGGCAGGGCGAGGGAAAAACTGTTTTTT	CASTDSGRAREKLFF
-	TRBV11-2	TRBD2	TRBJ2-3	TGTGCCAGCAGCTCGGGACTAGCGGGAGGACCAGATACGCAGTATTTT	CASSSGLAGGPDTQYF